Listed below are T cell receptor beta chains from one sample, sequenced in a study of blood T cell repertoires in COVID-19. Some clones are missing from TCRdb's copy, which holds only in-frame ones; the method was immunoSEQ multiplex PCR. The sample yields roughly 28,000 clones, approximately 80% seen once. What was sequenced was peripheral blood. All receptors come from a man between 70 and 80 years old with acute or convalescent COVID-19. Both conserved end residues are part of each CDR3. D genes are given only for firm matches. Size is stated for part of the rows, as once, few or many counts, or as a class when the clone is expanded.

TRBV19	NA	TRBD2	TRBJ2-7	TGTGCCAGTAGTATATCGGGAGGGCCCTTAAGCGAGCAGTACTTC	CASSISGGPLSEQYF
TRBV7-6	NA	NA	TRBJ2-2	TGTGCCAGCAGCCGAACTCTAACAGGGCCGAACACCGGGGAGCTGTTTTTT	CASSRTLTGPNTGELFF
TRBV2	NA	NA	TRBJ1-5	TGTGCCAGCAGCGGGGATGGAGTCCGACAGCATTTT	CASSGDGVRQHF
TRBV6-1	NA	NA	TRBJ2-2	TGTGCCAGCAGTGGTTCCGTCGGGCGGGGCGCCGGGGAGCTGTTTTTT	CASSGSVGRGAGELFF
TRBV7-2	NA	NA	TRBJ2-3	TGTGCCAGCAGCTCCACAGGGACCAACACAGATACGCAGTATTTT	CASSSTGTNTDTQYF
TRBV7-9	NA	NA	TRBJ2-5	TGTGCCAGCAGCTCAGGCAGTGCCCAAGAGACCCAGTACTTC	CASSSGSAQETQYF
TRBV5-6	NA	NA	TRBJ2-3	TGTGCCGGGGGGGCAAGTAATTACGATACGCAGTATTTT	CAGGASNYDTQYF
TRBV7-2	NA	NA	TRBJ1-3	TGTGCCAGCAGCCGGGATAGGGGAAACACCATATATTTT	CASSRDRGNTIYF
TRBV5-1	NA	TRBD1	TRBJ2-5	TGCGCCAGCAGCTCAACAGGGGTGGAGACCCAGTACTTC	CASSSTGVETQYF
TRBV6-5	NA	NA	TRBJ2-7	TGTTCAACGGGGCAGGGGAGCGCCTACGAGCAGTACTTC	CSTGQGSAYEQYF
TRBV2	NA	TRBD1	TRBJ2-1	TGTGCCAGCAGGGCCGGACAGGGGCGTATTGGAAATGAGCAGTTCTTC	CASRAGQGRIGNEQFF
TRBV10-3	NA	TRBD1	TRBJ1-1	TGTGCCATCAGTAGTTCGGACAGGGTGAACACTGAAGCTTTCTTT	CAISSSDRVNTEAFF
TRBV2	NA	NA	TRBJ1-5	TGTGCCAGCAACGACGGGGGGCAGATTCAGCCCCAGCATTTT	CASNDGGQIQPQHF
TRBV24-1	NA	NA	TRBJ2-3	TGTGCCACCAGTGATGTAGACAGGACTAGCACAGATACGCAGTATTTT	CATSDVDRTSTDTQYF
TRBV2	NA	NA	TRBJ1-1	TGTGCCAGCCGTCCCAGTGCTCAGAACACTGAAGCTTTCTTT	CASRPSAQNTEAFF
TRBV14	many	NA	TRBJ2-1	TGTGCCAGCAGCCAACCCTGGCAGGGGGGAGGCAATGAGCAGTTCTTC	CASSQPWQGGGNEQFF
TRBV19	few	TRBD2	TRBJ2-1	TGTGCCAGTAGTAAGACTAGCGATGAGCAGTTCTTC	CASSKTSDEQFF
TRBV5-1	NA	NA	TRBJ2-1	TGCGCCAGCAGCCCCGGGCTTAGGGGAAACAATGAGCAGTTCTTC	CASSPGLRGNNEQFF
TRBV5-1	NA	TRBD1	TRBJ2-3	TGCGCCAGCAGCTTACAGGGGGCGCAATCAGATACGCAGTATTTT	CASSLQGAQSDTQYF
TRBV7-2	NA	NA	TRBJ2-3	TGTGCCAGCAGTTCAGGGATCAGCACAGATACGCAGTATTTT	CASSSGISTDTQYF
TRBV10-3	NA	NA	TRBJ1-2	TGTGCCATCAGAGAAACCACAGGAGGGAGAGGAAATGGCTACACCTTC	CAIRETTGGRGNGYTF
TRBV29-1	NA	TRBD1	TRBJ1-2	TGCAGCGTTAGCCGGGACAGGGTTAACTATGGCTACACCTTC	CSVSRDRVNYGYTF
TRBV15	few	NA	TRBJ1-1	TGTGCCACCAGCAACAGGGCTTTGGGCAACACTGAAGCTTTCTTT	CATSNRALGNTEAFF
TRBV6-5	NA	NA	TRBJ2-7	TGTGCCAGCAGTCCCAGAACGGGCGAGCAGTACTTC	CASSPRTGEQYF
TRBV5-1	few	TRBD1	TRBJ1-2	TGCGCCAGCAGCCAGGCGGACAGGGAGGTTGGCTACACCTTC	CASSQADREVGYTF
TRBV5-6	once	NA	TRBJ1-3	TGTGCCAGCAGCTGGGACACTGGAAACACCATATATTTT	CASSWDTGNTIYF
TRBV18	NA	TRBD1	TRBJ1-3	TGTGCCAGCTCAACTAGAGTCCCGGGACAGGGGGCCACTGGAAACACCATATATTTT	CASSTRVPGQGATGNTIYF
TRBV12-3/TRBV12-4	NA	TRBD1	TRBJ2-7	TGTGCCAGCAGTTTCGGGACAGGGGACGAGCAGTACTTC	CASSFGTGDEQYF
TRBV4-2	NA	TRBD1	TRBJ1-5	TGTGCCAGCAGCCAAGTTGCGACAGGGGATTTGCACGGCAATCAGCCCCAGCATTTT	CASSQVATGDLHGNQPQHF
TRBV30	NA	NA	TRBJ1-3	TGTGCCTGGAGTCCAGGAGGCGCTGGAAACACCATATATTTT	CAWSPGGAGNTIYF
TRBV9	NA	NA	TRBJ2-6	TGTGCCAGCAGCGTCCAGGGCTCTGGGGCCAACGTCCTGACTTTC	CASSVQGSGANVLTF
TRBV6-4	NA	TRBD2	TRBJ2-2	TGTGCCAGCAGTGCTTTTAGCGGGACAAACACCGGGGAGCTGTTTTTT	CASSAFSGTNTGELFF
TRBV6-5	NA	NA	TRBJ1-5	TGTGCCAGCAGTTACTCCGTCACTAATCAGCCCCAGCATTTT	CASSYSVTNQPQHF
TRBV4-1	few	TRBD2	TRBJ2-1	TGCGCCAGCAGCCGAGCGGGACCTACCTACAATGAGCAGTTCTTC	CASSRAGPTYNEQFF
TRBV3-1/TRBV3-2	NA	TRBD1	TRBJ1-4	TGTGCCAGCAGCCAAGGGACAGGGAGGGAAAAACTGTTTTTT	CASSQGTGREKLFF
TRBV6-6	NA	NA	TRBJ1-4	TGTGCCAGCAGTTACTCTCCGGGTCGAAGTGAAAAACTGTTTTTT	CASSYSPGRSEKLFF